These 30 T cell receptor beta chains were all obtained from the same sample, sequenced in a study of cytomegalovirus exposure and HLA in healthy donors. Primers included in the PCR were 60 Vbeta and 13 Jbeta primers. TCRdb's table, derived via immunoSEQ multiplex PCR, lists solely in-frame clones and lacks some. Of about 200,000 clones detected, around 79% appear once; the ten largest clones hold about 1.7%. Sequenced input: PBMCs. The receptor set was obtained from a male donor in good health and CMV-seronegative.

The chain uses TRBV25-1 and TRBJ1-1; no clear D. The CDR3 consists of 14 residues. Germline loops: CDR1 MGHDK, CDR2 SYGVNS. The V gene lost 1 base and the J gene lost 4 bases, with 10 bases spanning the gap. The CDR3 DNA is TGTGCCAGCAGTGAATTTATTGCGGGCACTGAAGCTTTCTTT. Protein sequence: CASSEFIAGTEAFF.

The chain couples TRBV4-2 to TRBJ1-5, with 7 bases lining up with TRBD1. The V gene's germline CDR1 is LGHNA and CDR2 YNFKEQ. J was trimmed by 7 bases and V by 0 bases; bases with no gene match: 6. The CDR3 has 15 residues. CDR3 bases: TGTGCCAGCAGCCAAGATTCGACAGGGCCCCAGCCCCAGCATTTT. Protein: CASSQDSTGPQPQHF.

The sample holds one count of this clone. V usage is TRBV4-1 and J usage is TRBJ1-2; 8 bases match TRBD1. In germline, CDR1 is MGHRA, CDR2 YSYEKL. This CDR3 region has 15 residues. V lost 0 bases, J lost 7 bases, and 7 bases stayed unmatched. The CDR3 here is CASSQEWSGGFGYTF. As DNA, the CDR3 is TGCGCCAGCAGCCAAGAGTGGTCAGGGGGCTTTGGCTACACCTTC.

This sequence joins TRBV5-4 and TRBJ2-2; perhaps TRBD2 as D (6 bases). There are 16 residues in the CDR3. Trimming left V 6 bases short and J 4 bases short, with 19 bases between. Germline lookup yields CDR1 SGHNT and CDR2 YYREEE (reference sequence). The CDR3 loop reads CASTRGSGVGTGELFF. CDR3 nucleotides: TGTGCCAGCACCCGTGGATCGGGAGTCGGCACCGGGGAGCTGTTTTTT.

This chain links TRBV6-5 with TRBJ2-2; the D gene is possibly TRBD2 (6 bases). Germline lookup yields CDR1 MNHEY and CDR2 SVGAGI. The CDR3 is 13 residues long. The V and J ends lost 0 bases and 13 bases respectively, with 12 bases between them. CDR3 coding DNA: TGTGCCAGCAGTTACTCTGTGGGGGGTGGGCTGTTTTTT. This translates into CASSYSVGGGLFF.

As DNA, the CDR3 is TGTGCCAGCAGCCAACAGGGGGGAGCCTACGAGCAGTACTTC. This codes for CASSQQGGAYEQYF. The J gene is TRBJ2-7, the V gene TRBV11-2; 8 nucleotides line up with TRBD1. The germline V gene has CDR1 SGHAT and CDR2 FQNNGV. The CDR3 extends over 14 amino acids. The ends lost 5 bases at V and 2 bases at J; junction bases unmatched: 5.

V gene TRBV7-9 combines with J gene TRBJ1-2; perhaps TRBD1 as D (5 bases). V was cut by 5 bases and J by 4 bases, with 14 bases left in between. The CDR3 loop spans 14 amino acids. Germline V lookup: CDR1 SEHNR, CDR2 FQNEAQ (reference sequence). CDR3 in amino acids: CASSPYGAGYGYTF. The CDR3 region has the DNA TGTGCCAGCAGCCCGTATGGGGCAGGCTATGGCTACACCTTC.

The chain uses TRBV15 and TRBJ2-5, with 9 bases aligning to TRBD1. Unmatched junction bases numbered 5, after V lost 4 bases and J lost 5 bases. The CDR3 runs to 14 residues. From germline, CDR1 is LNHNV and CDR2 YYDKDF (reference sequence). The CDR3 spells CATSTRTGAETQYF. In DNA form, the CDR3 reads TGTGCCACCAGCACCCGGACAGGGGCCGAGACCCAGTACTTC.

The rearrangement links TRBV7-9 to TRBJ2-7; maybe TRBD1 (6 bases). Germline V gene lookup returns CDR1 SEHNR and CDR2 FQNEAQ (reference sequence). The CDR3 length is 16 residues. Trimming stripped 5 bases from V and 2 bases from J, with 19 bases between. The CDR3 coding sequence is TGTGCCAGCAGCAACGACAGGAGGTCATTTACCTACGAGCAGTACTTC. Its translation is CASSNDRRSFTYEQYF.

The CDR3 sequence: CASSLARDGQPQHF. The CDR3 nucleotides read TGTGCCAGTAGTCTAGCCCGGGATGGGCAGCCCCAGCATTTT. This chain links TRBV19 with TRBJ1-5; D uncertain. CDR3 length: 14 amino acids. The V end lost 5 bases, the J end lost 7 bases, and 15 bases lay between the germline ends. Looked up from germline, CDR1 is LNHDA and CDR2 is SQIVND (reference sequence).

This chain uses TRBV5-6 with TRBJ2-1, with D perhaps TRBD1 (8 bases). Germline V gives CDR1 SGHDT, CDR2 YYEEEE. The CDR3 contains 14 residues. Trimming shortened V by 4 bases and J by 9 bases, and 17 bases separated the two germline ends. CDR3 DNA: TGTGCCAGCAGCATGCTGGACAGGGAGGGTGAGCAGTTCTTC. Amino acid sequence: CASSMLDREGEQFF.

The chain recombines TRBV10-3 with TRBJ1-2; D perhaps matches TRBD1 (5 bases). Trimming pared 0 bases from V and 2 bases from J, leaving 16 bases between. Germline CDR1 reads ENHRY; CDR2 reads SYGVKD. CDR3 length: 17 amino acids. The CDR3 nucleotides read TGTGCCATCAGTGAGTCGGACAATGATCGGAAGAACTATGGCTACACCTTC. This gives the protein CAISESDNDRKNYGYTF.

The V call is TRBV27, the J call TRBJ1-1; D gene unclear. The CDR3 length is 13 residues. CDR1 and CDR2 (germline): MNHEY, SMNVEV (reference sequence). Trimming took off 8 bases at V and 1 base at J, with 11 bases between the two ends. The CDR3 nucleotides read TGTGCCAGCGGTGAAACACCGAACACTGAAGCTTTCTTT. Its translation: CASGETPNTEAFF.

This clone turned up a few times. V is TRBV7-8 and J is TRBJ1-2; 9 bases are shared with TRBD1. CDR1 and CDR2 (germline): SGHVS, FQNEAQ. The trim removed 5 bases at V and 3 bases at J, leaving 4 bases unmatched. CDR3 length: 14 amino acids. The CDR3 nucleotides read TGTGCCAGCAGCCCTAGACAGGGGGACTATGGCTACACCTTC. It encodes CASSPRQGDYGYTF. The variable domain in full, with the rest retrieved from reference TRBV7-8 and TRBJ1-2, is GAGVSQSPRYKVAKRGQDVALRCDPISGHVSLFWYQQALGQGPEFLTYFQNEAQLDKSGLPSDRFFAERPEGSVSTLKIQRTQQEDSAVYLCASSPRQGDYGYTFGSGTRLTVV.

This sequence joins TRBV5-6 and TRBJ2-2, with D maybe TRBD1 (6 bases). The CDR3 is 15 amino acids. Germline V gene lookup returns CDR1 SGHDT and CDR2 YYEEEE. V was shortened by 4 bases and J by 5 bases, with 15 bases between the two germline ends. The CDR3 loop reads CASSEPRRGTGELFF. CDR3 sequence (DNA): TGTGCCAGCAGCGAACCGCGCAGGGGAACCGGGGAGCTGTTTTTT.

The CDR3 spells CASSLEPGQGFGYTF. The CDR3 nucleotides read TGTGCCAGCAGCTTAGAACCGGGACAGGGGTTTGGCTACACCTTC. The chain employs TRBV11-2 and TRBJ1-2, with TRBD1 matching over 10 bases. This CDR3 is 15 amino acids long. The germline gives CDR1 SGHAT, CDR2 FQNNGV. V lost 0 bases to trimming and J lost 7 bases; unmatched junction nucleotides: 5.

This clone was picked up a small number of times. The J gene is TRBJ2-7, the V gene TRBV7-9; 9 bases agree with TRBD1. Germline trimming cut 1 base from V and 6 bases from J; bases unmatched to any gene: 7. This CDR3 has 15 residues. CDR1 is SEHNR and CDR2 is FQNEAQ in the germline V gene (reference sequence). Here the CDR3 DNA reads TGTGCCAGCAGCTTAGAACAGGGGGCGTTATCCGAGCAGTACTTC. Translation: CASSLEQGALSEQYF.

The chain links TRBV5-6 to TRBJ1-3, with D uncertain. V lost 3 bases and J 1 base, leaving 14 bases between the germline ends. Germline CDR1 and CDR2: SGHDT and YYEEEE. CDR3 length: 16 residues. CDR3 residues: CASSWVREGSGNTIYF. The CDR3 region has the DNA TGTGCCAGCAGCTGGGTGCGTGAGGGTTCTGGAAACACCATATATTTT.

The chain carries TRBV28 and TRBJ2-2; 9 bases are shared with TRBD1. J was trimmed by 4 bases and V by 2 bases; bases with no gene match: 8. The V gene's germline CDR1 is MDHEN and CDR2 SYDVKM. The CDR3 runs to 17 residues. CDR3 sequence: CASSLGRGTGITGELFF. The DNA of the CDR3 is TGTGCCAGCAGTTTAGGTCGAGGGACAGGGATCACCGGGGAGCTGTTTTTT.

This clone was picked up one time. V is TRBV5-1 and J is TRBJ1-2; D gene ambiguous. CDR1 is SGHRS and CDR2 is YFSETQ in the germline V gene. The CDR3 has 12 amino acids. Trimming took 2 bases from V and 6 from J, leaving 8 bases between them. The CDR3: CASSLRRDGYTF. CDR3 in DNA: TGCGCCAGCAGCTTAAGGAGGGATGGCTACACCTTC.

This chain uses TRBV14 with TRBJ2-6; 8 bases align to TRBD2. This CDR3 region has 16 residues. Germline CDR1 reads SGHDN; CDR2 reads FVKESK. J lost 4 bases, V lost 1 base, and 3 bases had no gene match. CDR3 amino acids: CASSQAGGQGANVLTF. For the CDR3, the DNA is TGTGCCAGCAGCCAAGCGGGGGGGCAAGGGGCCAACGTCCTGACTTTC.

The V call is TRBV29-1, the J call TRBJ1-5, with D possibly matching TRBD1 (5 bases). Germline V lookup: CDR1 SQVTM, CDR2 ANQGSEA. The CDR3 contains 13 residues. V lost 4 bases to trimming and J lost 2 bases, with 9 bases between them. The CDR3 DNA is TGCAGCGTTGGCCTAGGGGGCAATCAGCCCCAGCATTTT. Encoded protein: CSVGLGGNQPQHF.

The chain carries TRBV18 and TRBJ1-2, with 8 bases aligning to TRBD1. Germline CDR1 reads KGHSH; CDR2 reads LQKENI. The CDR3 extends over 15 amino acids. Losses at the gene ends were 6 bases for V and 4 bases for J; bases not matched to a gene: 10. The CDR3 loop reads CASSQRQGPLYGYTF. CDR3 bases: TGTGCCAGCTCCCAAAGACAGGGGCCACTCTATGGCTACACCTTC.

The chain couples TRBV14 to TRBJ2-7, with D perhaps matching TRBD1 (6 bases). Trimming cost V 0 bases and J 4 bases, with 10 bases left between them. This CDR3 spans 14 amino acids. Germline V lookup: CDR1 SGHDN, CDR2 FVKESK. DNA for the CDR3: TGTGCCAGCAGCCAAGATTTAGGGGGTTACGAGCAGTACTTC. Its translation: CASSQDLGGYEQYF.

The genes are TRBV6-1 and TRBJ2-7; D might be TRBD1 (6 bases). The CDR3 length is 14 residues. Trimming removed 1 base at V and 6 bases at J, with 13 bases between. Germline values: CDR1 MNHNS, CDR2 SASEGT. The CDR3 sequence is CASSEDRVLVEQYF. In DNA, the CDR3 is TGTGCCAGCAGTGAAGACAGGGTCCTGGTCGAGCAGTACTTC.

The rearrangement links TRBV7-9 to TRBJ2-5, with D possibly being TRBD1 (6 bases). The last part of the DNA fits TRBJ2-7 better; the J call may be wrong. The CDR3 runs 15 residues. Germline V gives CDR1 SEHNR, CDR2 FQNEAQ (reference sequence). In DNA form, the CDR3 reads TGTGCCAGCAGCTTATTAACAGGGCTTTCCTACGAGCAGTACTTC. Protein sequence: CASSLLTGLSYEQYF.

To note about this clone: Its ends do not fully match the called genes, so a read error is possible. The CDR3 nucleotides are TGTTCCAGCAGCACCTTTTCTAGCGGGAGTACCGGGGAGCTGTTTTTT. It encodes CSSSTFSSGSTGELFF. The chain couples TRBV7-9 to TRBJ2-2, with TRBD2 matching over 10 bases. The CDR3 covers 16 residues. Per germline, CDR1 SEHNR and CDR2 FQNEAQ (reference sequence).

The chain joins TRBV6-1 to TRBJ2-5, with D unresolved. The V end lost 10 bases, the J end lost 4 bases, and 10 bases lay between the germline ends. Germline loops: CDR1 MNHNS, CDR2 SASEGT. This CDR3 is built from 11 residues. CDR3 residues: CATRTGETQYF. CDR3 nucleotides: TGTGCCACCCGAACTGGAGAGACCCAGTACTTC.

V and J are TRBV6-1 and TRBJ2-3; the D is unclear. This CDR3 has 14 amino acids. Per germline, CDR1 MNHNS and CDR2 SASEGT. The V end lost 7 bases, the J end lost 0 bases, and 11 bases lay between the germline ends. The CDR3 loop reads CASTGLASTDTQYF. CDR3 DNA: TGTGCCAGCACTGGGCTCGCTAGCACAGATACGCAGTATTTT.

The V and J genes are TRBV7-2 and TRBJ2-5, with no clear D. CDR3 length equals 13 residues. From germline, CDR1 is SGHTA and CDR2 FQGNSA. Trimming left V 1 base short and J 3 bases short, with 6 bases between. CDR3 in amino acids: CASSLEPEETQYF. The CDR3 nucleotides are TGTGCCAGCAGCTTAGAGCCGGAAGAGACCCAGTACTTC.